Shown below are 16 T cell receptor beta chains from a single sample sequenced in a study of T cells in Graves' hyperthyroidism and ophthalmopathy. Amplification yielded TCR beta CDR3 regions, with RNA transcripts as the source. The primer set for the first-round RT-PCR of the TCR CDR3 was HTBI. TCRdb re-called the multiplex PCR reads through MiXCR, storing one row per CDR3 protein. The data contain 300,000 to 450,000 distinct CDR3 sequences, 15% to 20% of them singletons. The sequenced sample was blood. Receptors were obtained from a woman aged 40 to 50 with Graves' ophthalmopathy.

This clonotype was recorded many times. The CDR3 DNA reads TGTGCCAGCAGTGAGGGGGGGTCTAGTGCCCTCTACGAGCAGTACTTC. It encodes CASSEGGSSALYEQYF. This sequence joins TRBV2 and TRBJ2-7, with 7 bases lining up with TRBD2. The CDR3 consists of 16 residues. V shed 3 bases, J shed 3 bases, and the junction held 11 bases outside the gene matches. Per the germline V gene, CDR1 is SNHLY and CDR2 is FYNNEI.

The chain recombines TRBV12-3 or TRBV12-4 with TRBJ2-7, with TRBD1 matching over 8 bases. Trimming at V came to 7 bases and at J to 1 base, leaving 6 bases not matched to a gene. CDR3 length: 14 amino acids. The CDR3 region is CASTVTGASYEQYF. The CDR3 bases are TGTGCCAGCACCGTGACAGGGGCATCCTACGAGCAGTACTTC.

Concerning this clonotype itself: One junction end does not reproduce the germline sequence, and a read error may be involved. V is TRBV7-7 and J is TRBJ2-5; 9 bases are a match to TRBD1. The germline V gene has CDR1 SSHAT and CDR2 FNYEAQ (reference sequence). The CDR3 has 13 amino acids. The CDR3 here is CASSSDRGETRYF. DNA of the CDR3: TGTGCTAGCAGCTCAGACAGGGGGGAGACCCGGTACTTC.

V and J are TRBV27 and TRBJ2-2; D is unclear. There are 15 residues in the CDR3. V lost 5 bases and J lost 8, with 18 bases in between. From germline, CDR1 is MNHEY and CDR2 SMNVEV (reference sequence). Here the CDR3 reads CASSQSLLQAGELFF. DNA for the CDR3: TGTGCCAGCAGTCAAAGCCTCCTCCAAGCAGGGGAGCTGTTTTTT.

This clonotype was counted at least ten times. The CDR3 does not end in the conserved phenylalanine or tryptophan, so this is likely a read error. The CDR3 nucleotides read TGTGCCAGCAGTTCCCAATCTTTAGCCAAAAACATTCAGTACCTC. This gives the protein CASSSQSLAKNIQYL. The gene calls are TRBV12-3 or TRBV12-4 and TRBJ2-4; D gene unclear. With 4 bases removed from V and 0 bases from J, the gap between germline ends came to 10 bases. The CDR3 extends over 15 amino acids.

This clonotype was counted many times. The chain joins TRBV30 to TRBJ1-1, with TRBD1 matching over 7 bases. The V and J ends lost 6 bases and 1 base, in that order; junction bases with no gene match: 14. The germline gives CDR1 GTSNPN, CDR2 SVGIG (reference sequence). The CDR3 covers 16 residues. The CDR3 region has the DNA TGTGCCTGTCTCACAGGGCAGGGGGTTAGGAACACTGAAGCTTTCTTT. Amino acid sequence: CACLTGQGVRNTEAFF. Complete variable domain (other parts from reference TRBV30 and TRBJ1-1): SQTIHQWPATLVQPVGSPLSLECTVEGTSNPNLYWYRQAAGRGLQLLFYSVGIGQISSEVPQNLSASRPQDRQFILSSKKLLLSDSGFYLCACLTGQGVRNTEAFFGQGTRLTVV.

At least ten counts were recorded for this clonotype. V usage is TRBV20-1 and J usage is TRBJ2-7; 7 nucleotides line up with TRBD1. Germline V gives CDR1 DFQATT, CDR2 SNEGSKA (reference sequence). The CDR3 length is 12 residues. V lost 5 bases, J lost 6 bases, and 7 bases stayed unmatched. As DNA, the CDR3 is TGCAGTGCTGGGATACAGGGGCCCGAGCAGTACTTC. Translation: CSAGIQGPEQYF.

The table lists this clonotype with many counts. The V gene is TRBV2, the J gene TRBJ2-2; no definite D call. Looked up from germline, CDR1 is SNHLY and CDR2 is FYNNEI. The CDR3 covers 15 residues. V was shortened by 6 bases and J by 0 bases, with 11 bases between the two germline ends. Written as DNA, the CDR3 is TGTGCCAGCAGCGGAAGGGCTTCGAACACCGGGGAGCTGTTTTTT. This encodes CASSGRASNTGELFF. The entire variable domain, with the rest obtained from reference TRBV2 and TRBJ2-2, is as follows: EPEVTQTPSHQVTQMGQEVILRCVPISNHLYFYWYRQILGQKVEFLVSFYNNEISEKSEIFDDQFSVERPDGSNFTLKIRSTKLEDSAMYFCASSGRASNTGELFFGEGSRLTVL.

This clonotype was observed at least ten times. The rearrangement uses TRBV6-1 and TRBJ1-5; D not certain. V lost 4 bases, J lost 1 base, and 11 bases lay in between. In germline, CDR1 is MNHNS, CDR2 SASEGT. The CDR3 extends over 15 amino acids. The CDR3 bases are TGTGCCAGCAGTGTGGCGGTCTGGAGCAATCAGCCCCAGCATTTT. It specifies CASSVAVWSNQPQHF.

This clonotype came up many times. The chain is built from TRBV28 and TRBJ1-2; 9 bases align to TRBD1. Germline V gene sequence: CDR1 MDHEN, CDR2 SYDVKM. J lost 8 bases, V lost 5 bases, and 6 bases had no gene match. The CDR3 has 13 amino acids. CDR3 residues: CASSIGTGMGYTF. The DNA of the CDR3 is TGTGCCAGCAGTATCGGGACAGGGATGGGCTACACCTTC.

This clonotype was detected ten times or more. The chain carries TRBV6-1 and TRBJ1-5, with 7 bases aligning to TRBD1. Germline V gives CDR1 MNHNS, CDR2 SASEGT. The CDR3 extends over 15 amino acids. After removal of 7 bases from V and 2 bases from J, the junction contained 8 bases not matched to a gene. The CDR3 DNA reads TGTGCCAGCACAACGACAGGGTCGGGCAATCAGCCCCAGCATTTT. Its translation: CASTTTGSGNQPQHF.

In its sample, this clonotype was seen many times. The V and J genes are TRBV30 and TRBJ1-2; D is ambiguous. Between the trimmed V and J ends, which lost 0 bases and 8 bases, there was a span of 13 bases. This CDR3 has 13 amino acids. Germline lookup yields CDR1 GTSNPN and CDR2 SVGIG (reference sequence). As DNA, the CDR3 is TGTGCCTGGAGTGTATTGAATGATGGGGGCTACACCTTC. This encodes CAWSVLNDGGYTF. Combining the CDR3 with reference TRBV30 and TRBJ1-2 gives the whole variable domain SQTIHQWPATLVQPVGSPLSLECTVEGTSNPNLYWYRQAAGRGLQLLFYSVGIGQISSEVPQNLSASRPQDRQFILSSKKLLLSDSGFYLCAWSVLNDGGYTFGSGTRLTVV.

The table lists this clonotype with many counts. This chain links TRBV12-3 or TRBV12-4 with TRBJ2-1, with D unclear. CDR3 size: 14 residues. Trimming stripped 6 bases from V and 2 bases from J, with 11 bases between. CDR3 in DNA: TGTGCCAGCAGAGACTTAAAAGCCTACAATGAGCAGTTCTTC. Protein product: CASRDLKAYNEQFF.

This clonotype occurred many times. The V call is TRBV2, the J call TRBJ2-5; maybe TRBD2 (5 bases). The CDR3 contains 13 residues. Germline CDR1 SNHLY, CDR2 FYNNEI. V was shortened by 5 bases and J by 3 bases, with 10 bases between the two germline ends. The CDR3 loop is CASSPDFEETQYF. In nucleotides, the CDR3 is TGTGCCAGCAGTCCGGACTTTGAAGAGACCCAGTACTTC. Based on the CDR3 plus reference TRBV2 and TRBJ2-5, the full variable domain is EPEVTQTPSHQVTQMGQEVILRCVPISNHLYFYWYRQILGQKVEFLVSFYNNEISEKSEIFDDQFSVERPDGSNFTLKIRSTKLEDSAMYFCASSPDFEETQYFGPGTRLLVL.

This clonotype was counted many times. The chain is built from TRBV12-5 and TRBJ2-7; D gene uncertain. The germline CDR1 and CDR2 sequences are LGHNT and FRNRAP. The CDR3 length is 12 residues. V gave up 0 bases and J gave up 4 bases, with 4 bases separating them. The CDR3 DNA sequence: TGTGCTAGTGGTTTGGTTAGATACGAGCAGTACTTC. Protein product: CASGLVRYEQYF. Looking up the rest from reference TRBV12-5 and TRBJ2-7 gives the full variable domain: DARVTQTPRHKVTEMGQEVTMRCQPILGHNTVFWYRQTMMQGLELLAYFRNRAPLDDSGMPKDRFSAEMPDATLATLKIQPSEPRDSAVYFCASGLVRYEQYFGPGTRLTVT.

A word on this clonotype: No conserved phenylalanine or tryptophan is present at the end of the CDR3, so a read error is the likely explanation. The V gene is TRBV28, the J gene TRBJ1-1, with D perhaps TRBD1 (5 bases). Germline values: CDR1 MDHEN, CDR2 SYDVKM. The CDR3 has 14 amino acids. Trimming removed 6 bases from V and 5 bases from J, with 16 bases in between. The DNA of the CDR3 is TGTGCCAGCAGCGTACGGGACTCCTGGACTGAAGCTTTCTCT. Its translation is CASSVRDSWTEAFS.